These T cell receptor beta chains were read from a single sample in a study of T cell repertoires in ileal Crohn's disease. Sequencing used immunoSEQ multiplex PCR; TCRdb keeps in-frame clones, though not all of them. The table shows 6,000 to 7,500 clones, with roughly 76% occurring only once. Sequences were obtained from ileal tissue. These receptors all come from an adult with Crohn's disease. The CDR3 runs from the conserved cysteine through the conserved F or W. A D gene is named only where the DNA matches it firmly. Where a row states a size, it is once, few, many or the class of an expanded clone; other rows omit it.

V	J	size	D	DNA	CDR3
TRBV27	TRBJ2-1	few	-	TGTGCCAGCGGGGTAGGGGGACCCTACAATGAGCAGTTCTTC	CASGVGGPYNEQFF
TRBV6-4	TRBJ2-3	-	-	TGTGCCAGCAGTGAAGGGTTGGGAGCAGATACGCAGTATTTT	CASSEGLGADTQYF
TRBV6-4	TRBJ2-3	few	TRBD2	TGTGCCAGCAGTGGGGTAGCGGGATCCACAGATACGCAGTATTTT	CASSGVAGSTDTQYF
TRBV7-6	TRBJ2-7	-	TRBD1	TGTGCCAGCAGCATGGACAGGGGTGGTTACGAGCAGTACTTC	CASSMDRGGYEQYF
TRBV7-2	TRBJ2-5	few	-	TGTGCCAGCAGCTTAGGTGCCGGGAGTCAGGGAGAGACCCAGTACTTC	CASSLGAGSQGETQYF
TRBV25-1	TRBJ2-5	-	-	TGTGCCAGCAGTGAAGCCCCAGCGGAGGGGTACCAAGAGACCCAGTACTTC	CASSEAPAEGYQETQYF
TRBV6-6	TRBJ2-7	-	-	TGTGCCAGCAGAGCCGGACAGCAATCCTACGAGCAGTACTTC	CASRAGQQSYEQYF
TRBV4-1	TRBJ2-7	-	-	TGCGCCAGCAGCCAAGATAACAGCGGAAGAACCTACGAGCAGTACTTC	CASSQDNSGRTYEQYF
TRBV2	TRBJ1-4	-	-	TGTGCCAGCAGTCGAACCGGGATAGGTGAAAAACTGTTTTTT	CASSRTGIGEKLFF
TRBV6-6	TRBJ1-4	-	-	TGTGCCAGTACGGACAGAGAGGAAAAACTGTTTTTT	CASTDREEKLFF
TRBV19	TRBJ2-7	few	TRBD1	TGTGCCAGTAGTAAGGGACCGGGACAGGGAACCTACGAGCAGTACTTC	CASSKGPGQGTYEQYF
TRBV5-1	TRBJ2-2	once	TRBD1	TGCGCCAGCAGCTTGGGGGGACAGGAATCCGGGGAGCTGTTTTTT	CASSLGGQESGELFF
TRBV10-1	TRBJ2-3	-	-	TGCGCCAGCAGTGAGGGCAAAGGAGGGACAGATACGCAGTATTTT	CASSEGKGGTDTQYF
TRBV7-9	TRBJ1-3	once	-	TGTGCCAGCAGCACCCGACAGGCTGGAAACACCATATATTTT	CASSTRQAGNTIYF
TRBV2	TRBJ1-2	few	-	TGTGCCAGCAGTGAAACCCCTACTAACTATGGCTACACCTTC	CASSETPTNYGYTF
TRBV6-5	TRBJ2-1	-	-	TGTGCCAGCAGTTACCTGGCCAAGATAAACAATGAGCAGTTCTTC	CASSYLAKINNEQFF
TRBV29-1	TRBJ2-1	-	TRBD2	TGCAGCGTTCTCGGACTAGCGGGAGGGGAGCAGTTCTTC	CSVLGLAGGEQFF
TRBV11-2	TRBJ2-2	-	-	TGTGCCAGCAGCTTAAGGCGGGTCGGGGAGCTGTTTTTT	CASSLRRVGELFF
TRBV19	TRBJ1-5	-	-	TGTGCCAGTAGGTCGGGCGCAGGGGGCAATCAGCCCCAGCATTTT	CASRSGAGGNQPQHF
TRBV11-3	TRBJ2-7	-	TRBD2	TGTGCCAGCAGCTTAGACGTGCGGGGGTACGAGCAGTACTTC	CASSLDVRGYEQYF
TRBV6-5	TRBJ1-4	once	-	TGTGCCAGCAGTTACTCCGGGGGAGTAGATGAAAAACTGTTTTTT	CASSYSGGVDEKLFF
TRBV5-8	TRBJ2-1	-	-	TGTGCCAGCAGCTTGGTCTTAGTCGGGGACATTGGTGAGCAGTTCTTC	CASSLVLVGDIGEQFF
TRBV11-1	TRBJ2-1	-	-	TGTGCCAGCAGCTTAGCCTTAGCGGATGAGCAGTTCTTC	CASSLALADEQFF